The rows below give T cell receptor beta chains drawn from one sample of a study of preoperative IRX-2 immunotherapy in early breast cancer. Sequenced by immunoSEQ multiplex PCR; TCRdb stores in-frame clones only, minus some. The sample holds fewer than 25,000 clones; approximately 90% are singletons and the top ten take around 28%. The source material was tumor tissue, sampled after IRX-2 immunotherapy. These TCRs come from a human donor with breast cancer. The CDR3 runs from the conserved cysteine through the conserved F or W. A D gene is named only where the DNA matches it firmly. Size is omitted from some rows. Given values are once, few, many or a class for expanded clones.

clone size | J gene | V gene | D gene | CDR3 DNA | CDR3 protein
- | TRBJ2-5 | TRBV15 | - | TGTGCCACCAGCAGAGATAACTCCAATGGGGAGACCCAGTACTTC | CATSRDNSNGETQYF
- | TRBJ1-1 | TRBV7-9 | - | TGTGCCAGCAGCCCGGGAACATTGGGAACTGAAGCTTTCTTT | CASSPGTLGTEAFF
- | TRBJ2-5 | TRBV11-1 | - | TGTGCCAGCAGCCAGGTTGATACCCAGTACTTC | CASSQVDTQYF
- | TRBJ1-2 | TRBV9 | - | TGTGCCAGCAGCGTAGAGGTTGTTGGGGTAGAGGGCTACACCTTC | CASSVEVVGVEGYTF
- | TRBJ2-5 | TRBV28 | - | TGTGCCAGCAGTACCTCCGGGACAAGGGTGTTTCGGACCCAGTACTTC | CASSTSGTRVFRTQYF
- | TRBJ1-5 | TRBV18 | - | TGTGCCAGCTCACCAGGACAGAATCAGCCCCAGCATTTT | CASSPGQNQPQHF
- | TRBJ2-5 | TRBV11-3 | TRBD1 | TGTGCCAGCAGCTTTAAAACAGGGGTAACGGAGACCCAGTACTTC | CASSFKTGVTETQYF
once | TRBJ2-5 | TRBV6-5 | - | TGTGCCAGCAGTTACTCGCGAGGGGCTCGAGAGACCCAGTACTTC | CASSYSRGARETQYF
- | TRBJ1-5 | TRBV28 | - | TGTGCCAGCAGTTTACACAGGGATGGCAATCAGCCCCAGCATTTT | CASSLHRDGNQPQHF
- | TRBJ1-2 | TRBV9 | - | TGTGCCAGCAGCGTAGTAAGCCAGGGGCCAATCTATGGCTACACCTTC | CASSVVSQGPIYGYTF
- | TRBJ2-3 | TRBV14 | TRBD2 | TGTGCCAGCAGCCAAGGAGGGGGCCTAGCGGGGGTTTACGGACACTTGGATACGCAGTATTTT | CASSQGGGLAGVYGHLDTQYF
- | TRBJ2-5 | TRBV9 | - | TGTGCCAGCAGCGCCGAGGGGGATTCCCGAAGAAGAGGAACCCAGTACTTC | CASSAEGDSRRRGTQYF
- | TRBJ2-5 | TRBV5-4 | TRBD2 | TGTGCCAGCAGAACGGGACTAGCCGAAGAGACCCAGTACTTC | CASRTGLAEETQYF
once | TRBJ1-3 | TRBV2 | - | TGTGCCAGCCGGGCCACAAGCTCTGGAAACACCATATATTTT | CASRATSSGNTIYF
- | TRBJ1-1 | TRBV28 | - | TGTGCCAGCCAAACGCCGAACACTGAAGCTTTCTTT | CASQTPNTEAFF
- | TRBJ1-5 | TRBV6-1 | - | TGTGCCAGCAGTGTGCAGCTAGTGAGTAGTCAGCCCCAGCATTTT | CASSVQLVSSQPQHF
few | TRBJ2-7 | TRBV6-1 | TRBD1 | TGTGCCACCGTGACAGGGCTCTCCTACGAGCAGTACTTC | CATVTGLSYEQYF
once | TRBJ2-1 | TRBV6-1 | - | TGTGCCAGCACCTGGGGTCGGCAGGGTGGCGAGCAGTTCTTC | CASTWGRQGGEQFF
- | TRBJ2-1 | TRBV7-3 | TRBD1 | TGTGCCAGCAGCCAACGACAGGGCGCGAATGAGCAGTTCTTC | CASSQRQGANEQFF
- | TRBJ2-7 | TRBV5-4 | TRBD2 | TGTGCCAGCAGCTTGGAAGCGGGGGGCTACGAGCAGTACTTC | CASSLEAGGYEQYF
- | TRBJ2-3 | TRBV11-2 | - | TGTGCCAGCAGCTTAATGGGTATCGAGGGGGGCACAGATACGCAGTATTTT | CASSLMGIEGGTDTQYF
- | TRBJ1-5 | TRBV19 | TRBD1 | TGTGCCAGTAGTTTTGGACAGGGTGGACAGCCCCAGCATTTT | CASSFGQGGQPQHF
- | TRBJ2-3 | TRBV4-1 | TRBD2 | TGCGCCAGCAGCCAAGATTCTGGGACTAGCGGGGGACCTAGCACAGATACGCAGTATTTT | CASSQDSGTSGGPSTDTQYF
- | TRBJ1-2 | TRBV14 | - | TGTGCCAGCAGCCCAGGGAACTATGGCTACACCTTC | CASSPGNYGYTF
- | TRBJ2-6 | TRBV6-5 | - | TGTGCCAGCAGTTATTCCGAGGTCCCTGGGGCCAACGTCCTGACTTTC | CASSYSEVPGANVLTF
- | TRBJ2-1 | TRBV5-6 | - | TGTGCCAGCAGCTTAGTTGGTAGCGAACCCAATGAGCAGTTCTTC | CASSLVGSEPNEQFF
- | TRBJ1-1 | TRBV5-1 | TRBD1 | TGCGCCAGCAGCCCAGGGGGGGCCGCCACTGAAGCTTTCTTT | CASSPGGAATEAFF
- | TRBJ1-1 | TRBV29-1 | - | TGCAGCGTTGAAAGGACAAGACCTAACACTGAAGCTTTCTTT | CSVERTRPNTEAFF
- | TRBJ2-2 | TRBV5-1 | - | TGCGCCAGCAGCTTGGGGGGGTCCGGGGAGCTGTTTTTT | CASSLGGSGELFF
- | TRBJ2-1 | TRBV9 | TRBD2 | TGTGCCAGCAGCGTAGTGGCGGGGGGGTACAATGAGCAGTTCTTC | CASSVVAGGYNEQFF
- | TRBJ2-3 | TRBV9 | - | TGTGCCAGCAGCGCCCTAGCTCTCCCCACAGATACGCAGTATTTT | CASSALALPTDTQYF